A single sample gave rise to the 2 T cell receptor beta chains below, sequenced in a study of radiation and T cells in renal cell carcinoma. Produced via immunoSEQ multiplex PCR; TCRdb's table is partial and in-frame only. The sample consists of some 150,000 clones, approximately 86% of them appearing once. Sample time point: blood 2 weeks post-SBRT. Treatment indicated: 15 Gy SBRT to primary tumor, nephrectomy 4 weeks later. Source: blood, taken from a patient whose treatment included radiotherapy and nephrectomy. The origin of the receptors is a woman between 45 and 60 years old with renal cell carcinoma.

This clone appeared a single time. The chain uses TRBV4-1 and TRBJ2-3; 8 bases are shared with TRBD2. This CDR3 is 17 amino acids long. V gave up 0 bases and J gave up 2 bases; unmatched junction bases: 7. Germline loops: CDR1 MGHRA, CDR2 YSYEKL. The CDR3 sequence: CASSQDGTGGSTDTQYF. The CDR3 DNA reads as TGCGCCAGCAGCCAAGATGGGACGGGGGGGTCCACAGATACGCAGTATTTT.

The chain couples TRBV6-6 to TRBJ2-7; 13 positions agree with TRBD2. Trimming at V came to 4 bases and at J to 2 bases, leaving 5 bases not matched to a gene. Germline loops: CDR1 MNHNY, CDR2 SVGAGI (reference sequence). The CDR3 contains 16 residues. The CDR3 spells CASSSGLAGDTYEQYF. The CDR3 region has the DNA TGTGCCAGCAGTTCTGGACTAGCGGGGGACACCTACGAGCAGTACTTC.